This T cell receptor (beta chain) came from a study of T cell changes during pregnancy in multiple sclerosis. Assay: immunoSEQ multiplex PCR; the TCRdb copy retains only in-frame clones and omits some. The sample includes 50,000 to 60,000 clones, approximately 89% of them seen just once. The sequencing here drew on peripheral blood, taken after pregnancy. This clonotype was sampled from a female donor with multiple sclerosis, enrolled in a pregnancy study.

CDR3 DNA sequence: TGCGCCAGCAGCCAAGAATGGTCGGGGGACACTGAAGCTTTCTTT. Translated, it gives CASSQEWSGDTEAFF. This sequence joins TRBV4-1 and TRBJ1-1; weak D call: TRBD1 (5 bases). Germline assignment: CDR1 MGHRA and CDR2 YSYEKL. Trimming took off 0 bases at V and 3 bases at J, with 11 bases between the two ends. This CDR3 region has 15 residues.